This TCR beta chain originates from a study of cytomegalovirus exposure and HLA in healthy donors. Regarding the study as a whole: Under in vitro conditions, a few CMV-associated chains were confirmed as specific for CMV antigens. TCR beta chains numbering more than 150 were designated cytomegalovirus-associated.

To note about this clone: Its antigen is not identified.

Method: immunoSEQ multiplex PCR; TCRdb's copy keeps in-frame clones and lacks some. This table has about 60,000 clones, around 95% appearing once. The receptor comes from a woman aged 18-29 years in good health and CMV-seropositive. The sequenced sample was PBMCs.

In DNA, the CDR3 is TGTGCCTGGAGTGTAGGGACTCAAGAGACCCAGTACTTC. Encoded protein: CAWSVGTQETQYF. This rearrangement joins TRBV30 to TRBJ2-5; a possible D gene is TRBD2 (6 bases). The CDR3 is 13 amino acids. The V gene's germline CDR1 is GTSNPN and CDR2 SVGIG (reference sequence). Between the trimmed V and J ends, which lost 0 bases and 2 bases, there was a span of 7 bases.